This TCR beta chain was identified in a study of metastatic and nonmetastatic thyroid tumors. The overall study: Repertoire data that came from the blood and tumor or nodule tissue of malignant and benign thyroid patients were compared.

Source study methods: In papillary thyroid cancer, a distant-metastasis classifier was built using CDR3 differences across clinicopathological groups. TCRdb re-called clones via MiXCR from the PCR reads. These V and J calls are TCRdb output, not the study's own analysis. The top ten clones hold 7% to 9% of a sample with tens of thousands of clones, around 12% of them seen once. Among the patients, none had received any treatment before thyroid surgery. Regarding this clone: Its antigen is not identified.

Overall study findings and caveats: In both blood and tumor samples, TCR beta diversity was reported significantly higher for malignant than benign nodules.

Input material: tumor tissue. This receptor was identified in a female donor with papillary thyroid cancer or a benign thyroid nodule (not recorded which). Some clones in this sample may be carry-over from other donors' samples.

Here the CDR3 reads CASSLIRALNEKLFF. The CDR3 nucleotides read TGTGCCAGCAGCCTTATTCGGGCCCTTAATGAAAAACTGTTTTTT. V gene TRBV28 combines with J gene TRBJ1-4; D is undetermined. V was pared by 6 bases and J by 4 bases, with 15 bases between. Germline V gene data show CDR1 as MDHEN and CDR2 as SYDVKM. The CDR3 is made up of 15 amino acids.